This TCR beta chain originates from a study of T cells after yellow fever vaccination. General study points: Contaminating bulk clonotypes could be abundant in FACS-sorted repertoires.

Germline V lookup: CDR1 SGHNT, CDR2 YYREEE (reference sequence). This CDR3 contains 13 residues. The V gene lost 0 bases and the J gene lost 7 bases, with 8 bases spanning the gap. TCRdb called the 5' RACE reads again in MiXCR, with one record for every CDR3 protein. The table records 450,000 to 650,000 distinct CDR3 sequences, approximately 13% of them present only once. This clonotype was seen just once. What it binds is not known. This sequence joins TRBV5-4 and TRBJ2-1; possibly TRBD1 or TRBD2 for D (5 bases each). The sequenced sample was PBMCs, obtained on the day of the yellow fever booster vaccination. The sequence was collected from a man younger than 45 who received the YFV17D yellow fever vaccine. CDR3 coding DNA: TGTGCCAGCAGCTTGGGGGGGAAGAATGAGCAGTTCTTC. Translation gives CASSLGGKNEQFF.